This T cell receptor beta chain was observed in a study of CD8 T cells in Susac syndrome. Reverse transcription of roughly 0.5 to 1 ug RNA used random hexamers. Via MiXCR, TCRdb re-called the immunoSEQ multiplex PCR reads, giving one row per CDR3 protein. The table shows under 200,000 distinct CDR3 sequences, with about 90% occurring only once. Sequencing was carried out using CD4+ T cells from PBMCs. This sequence was found in a human donor in good health.

The CDR3 region is CASTGQANTEAFF. The CDR3 DNA follows: TGTGCCAGCACTGGACAGGCGAACACTGAAGCTTTCTTT. The chain couples TRBV18 to TRBJ1-1, with 7 bases fitting TRBD1. This CDR3 spans 13 amino acids. Germline loops: CDR1 KGHSH, CDR2 LQKENI. J lost 1 base, V lost 8 bases, and 4 bases had no gene match.